This T cell receptor (beta chain) is drawn from a study of blood T cell repertoires in COVID-19 (dated by TCRdb to 2018 to 2021). Describing the broader study: Collaborator samples came from the United States, Italy and Spain and covered acute and convalescent phases of COVID-19. The material from the prospective study consisted of cDNA or gDNA derived from T cells, B-cell-depleted T cells, or PBMCs. Subjects who had been exposed to COVID-19, were actively infected with it, or had recovered from it provided the deeply sampled blood TCRbeta repertoires that made up the dataset. The repertoires were released in a freely available public database intended as a resource for research on the immune response to SARS-CoV-2. The samples were drawn from the first 160 participants of the ongoing ImmuneRACE study and from 1,254 subjects provided by 6 global collaborators. A de-identified subject ID, COVID-19 status, age in years and sex were almost always included in the sample metadata. Where HLA class I and class II types were available, the types were taken from metadata supplied by the sample provider, not from assay-based typing. Summary of the overall study and its limitations: The amount of clinical and demographic metadata varied by source and participant and was provided uncurated.

As to this clone: The antigen this receptor binds is unknown. Base quality data are lacking; no much larger clone is found one base away.

At the junction V is shortened by 3 bases and J by 1 base, with 7 bases in between. Per the germline V gene (reference sequence), MNHEY is the CDR1 and SMNVEV is the CDR2. Its CDR3 holds 15 amino acids, cysteine through phenylalanine. Just CDR3 DNA is preserved here, 45 bases in frame from base 1. Each collaborating institution followed its own protocols to collect whole blood in K2EDTA tubes. Collaborator samples were shipped for TCRbeta analysis as frozen whole blood, isolated PBMCs, or DNA extracted from either sample type. TCRbeta CDR3 regions were amplified from genomic DNA by means of the immunoSEQ Assay, a bias-controlled multiplex PCR. The original methods were these. The number of nucleated cells in each sample was estimated by amplification of reference gene primers within the assay. Sequence reads were collapsed and filtered to measure the absolute abundance of every unique TCRbeta CDR3 rearrangement. For each sample, productive Simpson clonality was calculated by taking the square root of Simpson's diversity index across productive rearrangements. The clones in this table, taken by TCRdb from immuneACCESS, are in-frame only. Not every clone is retained; where verified, under half of the shortfall comes from an unresolved V gene, and the cause of the rest is unknown. Clonal size and the V and J genes are those of that table, whereas D and trimming came from the DNA. The sample profile shows some 150,000 clones; about nine tenths of them were found once. The top ten clones comprise around 1.5% of the sample.

Specimen: peripheral blood. Recombination connected TRBV27 to TRBJ2-6; a confident D gene designation cannot be given. This clonotype was obtained from a human donor in a cohort sampled during active COVID-19. The DNA sequence is TGTGCCAGCAGTTTCCTTCGGTCTGGGGCCAACGTCCTGACTTTC. It specifies CASSFLRSGANVLTF.